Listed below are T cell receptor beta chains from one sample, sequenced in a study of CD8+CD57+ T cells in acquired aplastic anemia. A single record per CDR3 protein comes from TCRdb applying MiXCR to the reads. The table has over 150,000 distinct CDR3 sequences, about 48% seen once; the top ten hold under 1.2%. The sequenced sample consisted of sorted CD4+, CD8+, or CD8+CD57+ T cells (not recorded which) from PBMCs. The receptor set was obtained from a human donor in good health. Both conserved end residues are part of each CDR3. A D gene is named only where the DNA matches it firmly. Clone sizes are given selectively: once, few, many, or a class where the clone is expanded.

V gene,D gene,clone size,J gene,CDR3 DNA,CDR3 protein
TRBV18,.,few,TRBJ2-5,TGTGCCAGCTCACCAACCCGGGTGCAAGAGACCCAGTACTTC,CASSPTRVQETQYF
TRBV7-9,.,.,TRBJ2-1,TGTGCCAGCAGCCACACGGACAATGAGCAGTTCTTC,CASSHTDNEQFF
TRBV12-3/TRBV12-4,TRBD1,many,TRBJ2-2,TGTGCCAGCAGCCCGACAGGGGGAAGGAGCGGGGAGCTGTTTTTT,CASSPTGGRSGELFF
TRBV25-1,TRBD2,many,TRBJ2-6,TGTGCCAGCAGCTTCTCATGGGGGGGAAACTCTGGGGCCAACGTCCTGACTTTC,CASSFSWGGNSGANVLTF
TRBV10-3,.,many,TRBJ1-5,TGTGCCATCAGTACCGACAGAGGCAATCAGCCCCAGCATTTT,CAISTDRGNQPQHF
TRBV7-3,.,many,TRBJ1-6,TGTGCCAGCAGCTTGACGGCGGAGCAGTATTCACCCCTCCACTTT,CASSLTAEQYSPLHF
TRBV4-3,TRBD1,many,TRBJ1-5,TGCGCCAGCAGCCCGGACAGGATAAATCAGCCCCAGCATTTT,CASSPDRINQPQHF
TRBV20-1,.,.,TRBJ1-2,TGCAGTGCTAGGGGGGACATGGGTGACTATGGCTACACCTTC,CSARGDMGDYGYTF
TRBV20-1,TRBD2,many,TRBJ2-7,TGCAGTGCTGCTCCAACTAGCGGCGAGCAGTACTTC,CSAAPTSGEQYF
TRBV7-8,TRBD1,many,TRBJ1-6,TGTGCCAGCAGCTTAAAGGGGGCGGATTCACCCCTCCACTTT,CASSLKGADSPLHF
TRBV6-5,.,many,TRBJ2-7,TGTGCCAGCAGTTACTTGGGTAACGAGCAGTACTTC,CASSYLGNEQYF
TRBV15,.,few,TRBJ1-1,TGTGCCACCAGCAGAGAGATGAACACTGAAGCTTTCTTT,CATSREMNTEAFF
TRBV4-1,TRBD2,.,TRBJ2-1,TGCGCCAGCGGGAAGGTGGCAGGCGGGAGCTCCTACAATGAGCAGTTCTTC,CASGKVAGGSSYNEQFF
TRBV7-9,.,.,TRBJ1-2,TGTGCCAGCAGCTTAGTCAGGGGTGGCTATGGCTACACCTTC,CASSLVRGGYGYTF
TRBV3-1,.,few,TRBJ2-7,TGTGCCAGCAGCCAGGGGTGGAACACCTACGAGCAGTACTTC,CASSQGWNTYEQYF
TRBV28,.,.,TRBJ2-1,TGTGCCAGCAGTTTGGAGGCGGGAAAGGTGGAGCAGTTCTTC,CASSLEAGKVEQFF
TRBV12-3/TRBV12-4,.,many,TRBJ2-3,TGTGCCAGCAGACCGTCGTCCACAGATACGCAGTATTTT,CASRPSSTDTQYF
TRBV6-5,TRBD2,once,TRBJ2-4,TGTGCCAGCAGGGAGACTAGCGCAAACATTCAGTGCTTC,CASRETSANIQCF
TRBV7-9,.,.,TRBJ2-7,TGTGCCAGCAGCACCGGACAGCACTACGAGCAGTACTTC,CASSTGQHYEQYF
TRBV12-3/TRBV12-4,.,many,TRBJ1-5,TGTGCCAGCAGTTACTCAGACCCTCTTCATCAGCCCCAGCATTTT,CASSYSDPLHQPQHF
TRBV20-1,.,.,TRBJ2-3,TGCAGTGCTAGACCCACATTGGGACTTAGCACAGATACGCAGTATTTT,CSARPTLGLSTDTQYF
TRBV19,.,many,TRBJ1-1,TGTGCCAGTAGTCCCAGAAACACTGAAGCTTTCTTT,CASSPRNTEAFF
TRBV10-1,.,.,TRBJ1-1,TGCGCCAGCAGACACGACAGCGGAGAAGCTTTCTTT,CASRHDSGEAFF
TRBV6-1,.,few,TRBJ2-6,TGTGCCAGCAGGCCATTAAGGGATGCCTCTGGGGCCAACGTCCTGACTTTC,CASRPLRDASGANVLTF
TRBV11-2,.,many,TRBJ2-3,TGTGCCAGCAGCTTAGGGGCGGGCACAGATACGCAGTATTTT,CASSLGAGTDTQYF
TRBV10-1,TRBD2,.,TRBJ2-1,TGCGCCAGCAGAGCGGGCCAGACTAGCGGGAAATACAATGAGCAGTTCTTC,CASRAGQTSGKYNEQFF
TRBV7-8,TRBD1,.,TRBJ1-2,TGTGCCAGCAGCTTGTTAGGGAAGGGGGCCTACGGTGGCTACACCTTC,CASSLLGKGAYGGYTF
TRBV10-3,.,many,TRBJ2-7,TGTGCCATCAGTGAGTCCCTCACAGGCTCCTACGAGCAGTACTTC,CAISESLTGSYEQYF
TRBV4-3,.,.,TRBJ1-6,TGCGCCAGCAGCCAAGATGGGGCTGGCTGGACAGATAATTCACCCCTCCACTTT,CASSQDGAGWTDNSPLHF
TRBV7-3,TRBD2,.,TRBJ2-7,TGTGCCAGCAGCTCGGGACTAGCGGTCCCCTACGAGCAGTACTTC,CASSSGLAVPYEQYF
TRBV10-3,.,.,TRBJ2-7,TGTGCCATCAGTGAGGGCAGAACGGCGAGGTCCTACGAGCAGTACTTC,CAISEGRTARSYEQYF
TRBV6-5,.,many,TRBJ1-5,TGTGCCAGCAGCCCAAGTAGCAATCAGCCCCAGCATTTT,CASSPSSNQPQHF
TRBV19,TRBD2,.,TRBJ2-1,TGTGCCAGTACTGCCGGGACTAACGTCAATGAGCAGTTCTTC,CASTAGTNVNEQFF
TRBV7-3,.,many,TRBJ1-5,TGTGCCAGCAGCCAAGGCAGCAATCAGCCCCAGCATTTT,CASSQGSNQPQHF
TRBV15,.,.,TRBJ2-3,TGTGCCACCAGCAGAGATTGGGGGGCGAGCACAGATACGCAGTATTTT,CATSRDWGASTDTQYF
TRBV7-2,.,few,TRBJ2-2,TGTGCCAGCAGCTTAGACCCTGGGGGGGCCTTCCCCGGGGAGCTGTTTTTT,CASSLDPGGAFPGELFF
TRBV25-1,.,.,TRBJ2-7,TGTGCCAGCAGCGCCTACGAGCAGTACTTC,CASSAYEQYF
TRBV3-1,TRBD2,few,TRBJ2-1,TGTGCCAGCAGCCAGGGGTCTAGCGGTTACAATGAGCAGTTCTTC,CASSQGSSGYNEQFF
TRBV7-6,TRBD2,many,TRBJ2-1,TGTGCCAGCAGCTTAGATCTAGCGGGGTCCGGAAGGCAGTTCTTC,CASSLDLAGSGRQFF
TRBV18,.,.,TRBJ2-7,TGTGCCAGCTCACCAGTCGCAGGGGAGATTAACGAGCAGTACTTC,CASSPVAGEINEQYF
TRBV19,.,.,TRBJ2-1,TGTGCCAGTAGTATAGGGGAAAATGAGCAGTTCTTC,CASSIGENEQFF
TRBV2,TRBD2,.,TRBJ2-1,TGTGCCAGCAGTCCCCTAGCGGAGTTGTTCTCCTACAATGAGCAGTTCTTC,CASSPLAELFSYNEQFF
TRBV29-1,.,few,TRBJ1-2,TGCAGCGTTATGGTGTTCGGGCAGATAAGCGATAACTATGGCTACACCTTC,CSVMVFGQISDNYGYTF
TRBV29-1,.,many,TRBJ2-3,TGCAGCGCCGGGACAAAGAACACAGATACGCAGTATTTT,CSAGTKNTDTQYF
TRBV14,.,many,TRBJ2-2,TGTGCCAGCAGCCAAGTCAGGAACACCGGGGAGCTGTTTTTT,CASSQVRNTGELFF
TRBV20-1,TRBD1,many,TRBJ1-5,TGCAGTGCTAGAGAAGGGGGCAGCAATCAGCCCCAGCATTTT,CSAREGGSNQPQHF
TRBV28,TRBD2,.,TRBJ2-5,TGTGCCAGCAGCCTACCGGGACTAGTGGGGGAGACCCAGTACTTC,CASSLPGLVGETQYF
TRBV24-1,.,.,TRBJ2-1,TGTGCCACCGGTCCCTACAATGAGCAGTTCTTC,CATGPYNEQFF
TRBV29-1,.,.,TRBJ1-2,TGCAGCGTTGAAGCAACTTGGGGGGGTCAGGGTGGCTACACCTTC,CSVEATWGGQGGYTF